The sequence of this TCR beta chain was determined in a study of cytomegalovirus exposure and HLA in healthy donors. General study findings and limits: Later on, a genetic analysis was performed. It linked a missense variant in DCLRE1C with V- and J-gene trimming of TCR beta. In a later analysis, the majority of CMV-associated beta chains seemingly showed HLA restriction.

J gave up 11 bases and V 4 bases, and 8 bases lay outside the gene matches. Germline V lookup: CDR1 SGHNT, CDR2 YYREEE (reference sequence). This CDR3 contains 12 residues. With regard to this clone: Its specificity is unknown.

Though probably carrying unrecorded immune exposures, donors were nominally healthy at sampling. Use of 60 Vbeta and 13 Jbeta primers characterized the PCR. Sequencing was performed with immunoSEQ multiplex PCR; in TCRdb, only in-frame clones are kept and a portion is missing. The sample records about 62,000 clones, approximately 78% being singletons. The gene calls are TRBV5-4 and TRBJ1-1; 7 nucleotides agree with TRBD1. The receptor was derived from a man in his forties in good health and CMV-seronegative. The source material was PBMCs. DNA for the CDR3: TGTGCCAGCAGCACTCGGACAGGTCAGGCTTTCTTT. This codes for CASSTRTGQAFF. Full variable domain (missing parts from reference TRBV5-4 and TRBJ1-1): ETGVTQSPTHLIKTRGQQVTLRCSSQSGHNTVSWYQQALGQGPQFIFQYYREEENGRGNFPPRFSGLQFPNYSSELNVNALELDDSALYLCASSTRTGQAFFGQGTRLTVV.